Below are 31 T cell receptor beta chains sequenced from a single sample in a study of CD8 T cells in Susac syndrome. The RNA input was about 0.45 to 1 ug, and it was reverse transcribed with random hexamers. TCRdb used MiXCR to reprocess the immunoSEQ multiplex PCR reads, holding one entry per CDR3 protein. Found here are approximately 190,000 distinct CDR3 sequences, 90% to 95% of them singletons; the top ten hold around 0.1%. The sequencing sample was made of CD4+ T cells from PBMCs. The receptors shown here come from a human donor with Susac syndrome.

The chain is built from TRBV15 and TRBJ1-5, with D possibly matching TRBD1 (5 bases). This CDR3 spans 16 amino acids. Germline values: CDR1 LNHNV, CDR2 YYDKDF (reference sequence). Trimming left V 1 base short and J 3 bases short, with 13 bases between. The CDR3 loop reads CATSRGPEGTNQPQHF. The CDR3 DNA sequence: TGTGCCACCAGCAGAGGACCCGAGGGGACCAATCAGCCCCAGCATTTT.

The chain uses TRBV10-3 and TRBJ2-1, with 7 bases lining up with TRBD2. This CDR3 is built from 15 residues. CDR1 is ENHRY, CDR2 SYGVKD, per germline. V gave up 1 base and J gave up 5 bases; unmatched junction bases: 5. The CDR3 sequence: CAISEFSGENNEQFF. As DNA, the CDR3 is TGTGCCATCAGTGAGTTCAGCGGGGAAAACAATGAGCAGTTCTTC.

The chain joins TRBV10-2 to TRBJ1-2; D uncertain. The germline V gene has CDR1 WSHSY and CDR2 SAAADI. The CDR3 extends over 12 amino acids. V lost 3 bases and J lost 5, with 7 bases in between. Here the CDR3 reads CASSDNSYGYTF. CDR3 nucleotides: TGCGCCAGCAGTGACAATAGTTATGGCTACACCTTC.

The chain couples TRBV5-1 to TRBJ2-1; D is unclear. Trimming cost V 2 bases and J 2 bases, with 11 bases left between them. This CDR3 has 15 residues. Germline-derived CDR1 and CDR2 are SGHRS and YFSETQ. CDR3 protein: CASSFVSSTYNEQFF. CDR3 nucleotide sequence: TGCGCCAGCAGCTTTGTGTCTTCAACCTACAATGAGCAGTTCTTC.

The CDR3 protein is CASSPLSISGANVLTF. The CDR3 DNA reads TGTGCCAGCAGCCCCTTGAGTATCTCTGGGGCCAACGTCCTGACTTTC. The J gene is TRBJ2-6, the V gene TRBV9; the D is unclear. This CDR3 spans 16 amino acids. V lost 4 bases and J 0 bases, leaving 11 bases between the germline ends. Germline CDR1 and CDR2: SGDLS and YYNGEE.

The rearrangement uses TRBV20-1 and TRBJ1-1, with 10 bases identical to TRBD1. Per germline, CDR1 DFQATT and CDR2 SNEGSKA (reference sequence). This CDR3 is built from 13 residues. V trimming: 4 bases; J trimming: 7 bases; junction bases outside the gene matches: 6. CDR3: CSAKKTGGLEAFF. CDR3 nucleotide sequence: TGCAGTGCTAAGAAGACAGGGGGCCTTGAAGCTTTCTTT.

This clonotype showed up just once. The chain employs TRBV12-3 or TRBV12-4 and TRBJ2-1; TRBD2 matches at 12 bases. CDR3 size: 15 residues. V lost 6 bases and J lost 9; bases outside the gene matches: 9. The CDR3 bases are TGTGCCAGCAGCTTGACTAGCGGGAGTTATAGTGAGCAGTTCTTC. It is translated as CASSLTSGSYSEQFF.

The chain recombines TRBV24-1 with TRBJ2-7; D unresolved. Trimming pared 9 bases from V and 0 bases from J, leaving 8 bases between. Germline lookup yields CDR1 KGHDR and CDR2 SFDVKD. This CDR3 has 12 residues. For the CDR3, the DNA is TGTGCCACCGGAAACTTCTCCTACGAGCAGTACTTC. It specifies CATGNFSYEQYF.

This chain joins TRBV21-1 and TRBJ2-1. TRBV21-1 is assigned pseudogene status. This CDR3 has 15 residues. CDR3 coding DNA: TGTGCCAGCAGCAGGGGTCAAATAAGAGGCGATGAGCAGTTCTTC. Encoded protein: CASSRGQIRGDEQFF.

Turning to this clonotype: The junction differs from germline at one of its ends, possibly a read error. CDR3 bases: TGTGCTAGCAGCCCGGGACTAGCGCCTAGCACAGATACGCAGTATTTT. Translating gives CASSPGLAPSTDTQYF. The genes are TRBV7-7 and TRBJ2-3, with 10 bases identical to TRBD2. Germline CDR1 SSHAT, CDR2 FNYEAQ (reference sequence). The CDR3 is made up of 16 amino acids.

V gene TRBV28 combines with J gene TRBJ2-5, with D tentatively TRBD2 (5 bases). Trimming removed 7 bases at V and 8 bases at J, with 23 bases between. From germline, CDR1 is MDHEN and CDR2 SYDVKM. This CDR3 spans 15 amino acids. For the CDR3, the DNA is TGTGCCAGCACCCCGGGGTTGGGAGTCGGTGGCACCCAGTACTTC. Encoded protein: CASTPGLGVGGTQYF.

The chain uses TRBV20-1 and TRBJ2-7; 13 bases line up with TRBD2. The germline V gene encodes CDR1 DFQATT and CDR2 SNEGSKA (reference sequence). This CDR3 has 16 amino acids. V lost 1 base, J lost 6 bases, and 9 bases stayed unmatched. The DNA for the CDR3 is TGCAGTGCTAGAGTTACGACTAGCGGGAGGTCTTCCGAGCAGTACTTC. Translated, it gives CSARVTTSGRSSEQYF.

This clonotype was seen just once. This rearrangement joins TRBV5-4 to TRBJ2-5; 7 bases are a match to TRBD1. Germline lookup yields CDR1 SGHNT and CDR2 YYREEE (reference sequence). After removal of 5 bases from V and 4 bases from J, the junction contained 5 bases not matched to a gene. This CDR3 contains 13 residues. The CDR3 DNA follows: TGTGCCAGCAGACTCGCAGGGGGAGAGACCCAGTACTTC. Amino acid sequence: CASRLAGGETQYF.

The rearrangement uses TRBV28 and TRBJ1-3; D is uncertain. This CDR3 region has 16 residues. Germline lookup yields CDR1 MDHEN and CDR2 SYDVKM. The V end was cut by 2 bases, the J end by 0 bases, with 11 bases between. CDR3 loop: CASSLPSGASGNTIYF. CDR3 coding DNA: TGTGCCAGCAGTTTACCATCAGGAGCCTCTGGAAACACCATATATTTT.

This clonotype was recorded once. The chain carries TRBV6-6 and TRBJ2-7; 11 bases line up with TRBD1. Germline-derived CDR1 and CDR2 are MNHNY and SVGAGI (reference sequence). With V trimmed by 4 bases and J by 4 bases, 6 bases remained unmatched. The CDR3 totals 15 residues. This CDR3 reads CASSWGQGGGYEQYF. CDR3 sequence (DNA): TGTGCCAGCAGTTGGGGACAGGGGGGGGGATACGAGCAGTACTTC.

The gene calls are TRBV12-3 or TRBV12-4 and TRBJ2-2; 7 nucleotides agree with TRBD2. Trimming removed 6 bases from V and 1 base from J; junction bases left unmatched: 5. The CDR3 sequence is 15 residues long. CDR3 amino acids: CASSSSGVNTGELFF. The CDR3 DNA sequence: TGTGCCAGCAGCTCTAGCGGAGTGAACACCGGGGAGCTGTTTTTT.

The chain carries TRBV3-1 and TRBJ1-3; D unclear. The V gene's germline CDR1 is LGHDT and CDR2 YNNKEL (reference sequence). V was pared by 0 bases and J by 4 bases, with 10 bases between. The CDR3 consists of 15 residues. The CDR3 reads CASSQDPLEGNTIYF. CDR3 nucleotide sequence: TGTGCCAGCAGCCAAGATCCCTTAGAGGGAAACACCATATATTTT.

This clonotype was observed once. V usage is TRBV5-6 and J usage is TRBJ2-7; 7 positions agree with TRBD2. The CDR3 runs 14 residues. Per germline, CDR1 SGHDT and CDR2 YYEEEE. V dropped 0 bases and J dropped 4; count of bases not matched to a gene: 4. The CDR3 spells CASSLGEGRYEQYF. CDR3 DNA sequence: TGTGCCAGCAGCTTGGGGGAGGGGCGATACGAGCAGTACTTC.

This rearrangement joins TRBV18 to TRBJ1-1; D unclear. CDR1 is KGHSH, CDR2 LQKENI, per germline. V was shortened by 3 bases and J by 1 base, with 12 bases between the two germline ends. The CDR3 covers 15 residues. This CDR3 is CASSPRDTENTEAFF. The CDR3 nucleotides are TGTGCCAGCTCACCTCGGGATACCGAGAACACTGAAGCTTTCTTT.

CDR3 bases: TGTGCCAGCAGTAAGGGGGGACACTATGGCTACACCTTC. This codes for CASSKGGHYGYTF. The chain uses TRBV27 and TRBJ1-2, with D possibly matching TRBD1 (6 bases). V lost 5 bases, J lost 3 bases, and 10 bases lay in between. The CDR3 length is 13 residues. Germline V gives CDR1 MNHEY, CDR2 SMNVEV (reference sequence).

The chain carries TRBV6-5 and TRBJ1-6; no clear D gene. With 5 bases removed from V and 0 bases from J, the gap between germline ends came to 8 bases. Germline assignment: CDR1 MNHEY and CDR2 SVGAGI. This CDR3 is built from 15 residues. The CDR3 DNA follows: TGTGCCAGCAGTCTCCAGAGCTCCTATAATTCACCCCTCCACTTT. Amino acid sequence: CASSLQSSYNSPLHF.

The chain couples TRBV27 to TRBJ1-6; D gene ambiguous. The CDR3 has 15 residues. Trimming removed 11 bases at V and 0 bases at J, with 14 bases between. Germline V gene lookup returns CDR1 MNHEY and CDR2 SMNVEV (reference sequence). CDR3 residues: CASSRESSYNSPLHF. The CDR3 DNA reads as TGTGCCTCCTCGCGGGAGAGCTCCTATAATTCACCCCTCCACTTT.

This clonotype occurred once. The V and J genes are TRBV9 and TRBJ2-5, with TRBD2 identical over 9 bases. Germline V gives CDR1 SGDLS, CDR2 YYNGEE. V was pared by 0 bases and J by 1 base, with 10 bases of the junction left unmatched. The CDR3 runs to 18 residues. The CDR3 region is CASSVATGAGGTQETQYF. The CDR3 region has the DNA TGTGCCAGCAGCGTAGCTACTGGAGCGGGGGGAACCCAAGAGACCCAGTACTTC.

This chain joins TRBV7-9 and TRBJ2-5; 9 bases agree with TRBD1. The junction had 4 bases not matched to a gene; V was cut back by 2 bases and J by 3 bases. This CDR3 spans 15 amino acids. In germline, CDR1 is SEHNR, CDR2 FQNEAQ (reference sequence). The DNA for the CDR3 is TGTGCCAGCAGCTTACCCGGGACAGGGAAAGAGACCCAGTACTTC. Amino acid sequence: CASSLPGTGKETQYF.

CDR3 in DNA: TGCAGTGCTAGAGATGAAGGACTAGGAACAGGGACTACGCAGTATTTT. Translated: CSARDEGLGTGTTQYF. The chain is built from TRBV20-1 and TRBJ2-3; possible D gene TRBD2, 7 bases. The CDR3 has 16 residues. V was cut by 0 bases and J by 8 bases, with 21 bases left in between. CDR1 and CDR2 from the germline V gene are DFQATT and SNEGSKA (reference sequence).

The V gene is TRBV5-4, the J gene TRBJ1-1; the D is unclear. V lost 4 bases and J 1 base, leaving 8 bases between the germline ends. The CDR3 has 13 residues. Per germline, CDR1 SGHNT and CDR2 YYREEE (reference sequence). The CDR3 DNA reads TGTGCCAGCAGCGTATTTTCGAACACTGAAGCTTTCTTT. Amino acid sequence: CASSVFSNTEAFF.

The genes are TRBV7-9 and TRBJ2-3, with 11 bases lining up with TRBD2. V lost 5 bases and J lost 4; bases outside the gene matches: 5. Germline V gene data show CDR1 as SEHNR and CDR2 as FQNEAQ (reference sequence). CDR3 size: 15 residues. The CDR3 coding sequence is TGTGCCAGCAGCGTAACTAGCGGGGGCGCAGATACGCAGTATTTT. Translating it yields CASSVTSGGADTQYF.

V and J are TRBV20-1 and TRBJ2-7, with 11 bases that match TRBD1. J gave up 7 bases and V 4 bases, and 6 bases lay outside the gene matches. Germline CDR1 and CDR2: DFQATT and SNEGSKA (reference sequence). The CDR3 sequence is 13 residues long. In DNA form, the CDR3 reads TGCAGTGCTAAGGGACAGGGGGTTTGGGAGCAGTACTTC. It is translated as CSAKGQGVWEQYF.

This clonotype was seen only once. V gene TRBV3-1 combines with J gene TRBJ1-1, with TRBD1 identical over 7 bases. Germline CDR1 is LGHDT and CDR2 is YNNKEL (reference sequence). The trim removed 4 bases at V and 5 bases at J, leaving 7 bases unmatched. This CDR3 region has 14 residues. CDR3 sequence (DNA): TGTGCCAGCAGCCCGATGTCAGGGGGAACTGAAGCTTTCTTT. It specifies CASSPMSGGTEAFF.

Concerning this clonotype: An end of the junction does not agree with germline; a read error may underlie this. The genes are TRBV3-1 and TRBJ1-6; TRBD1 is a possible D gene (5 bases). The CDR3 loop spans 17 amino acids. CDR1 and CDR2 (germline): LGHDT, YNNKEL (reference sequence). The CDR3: CTSSRTSGRILPRPLHF. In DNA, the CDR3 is TGTACCAGCAGCCGAACCTCGGGACGGATCCTGCCCAGGCCCCTCCACTTT.

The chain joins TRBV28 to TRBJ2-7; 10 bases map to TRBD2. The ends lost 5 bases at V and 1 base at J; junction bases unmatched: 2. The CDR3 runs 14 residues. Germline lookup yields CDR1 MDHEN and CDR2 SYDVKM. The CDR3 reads CASSQAGGSYEQYF. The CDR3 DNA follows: TGTGCCAGCAGTCAAGCGGGGGGGTCCTACGAGCAGTACTTC. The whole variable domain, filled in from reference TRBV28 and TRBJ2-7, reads DVKVTQSSRYLVKRTGEKVFLECVQDMDHENMFWYRQDPGLGLRLIYFSYDVKMKEKGDIPEGYSVSREKKERFSLILESASTNQTSMYLCASSQAGGSYEQYFGPGTRLTVT.